This T cell receptor beta chain came from a study of cytomegalovirus exposure and HLA in healthy donors listed by TCRdb under 2017. Regarding the complete study: In an earlier analysis of 450 to 750 of the donors, around 290 Gb of sequence data and approximately 100 million unique TCR beta sequences from roughly 200 million T cells were reported. An earlier analysis of 587 of the donors used high-throughput TCR beta sequencing to judge whether each TCR beta V gene segment behaved as functional or pseudogenic. In a later genetic analysis, genome-wide SNP genotypes for about three fifths of the 666 donors were used, and that subset was treated as a discovery cohort. Along with the roughly 700-subject first cohort, a separate validation cohort of over 90 different subjects was used. The study used immunosequencing to profile the T cell repertoires of around 600 subjects and linked those repertoires to cytomegalovirus serostatus. An early release that covered 640 HLA-typed donors contained approximately 300 gigabases of sequencing data and 80 million or so unique TCR sequences. Alongside the repertoire data, information on donor age, sex, ethnicity and CMV serostatus was compiled. Among roughly 400 genotyped donors of the cohort, an average of around 250,000 unique TCR beta nucleotide sequences was sequenced per donor, of which about 19% were non-productive. Five DR-DQ haplotypes were treated as single units for association and clustering because of strong linkage in the cohort. The study was designed to test whether signatures of past pathogen exposure could be identified by cataloging public T cell receptors. To predict cytomegalovirus infection status, the study brought together high-throughput TCR immunosequencing, statistical association of individual TCRs with disease status, and machine learning. A later analysis re-analyzed previously published TCR beta repertoires from 500 to 700 donors and added high-resolution HLA genotyping to study TCR occurrence patterns. Of the approximately 370 genotyped donors, 81% were placed in the genetic ancestry cluster associated with self-reported Caucasian donors. Rather than using new phenotypic data, the later analysis identified candidate immune exposures from TCR beta sequences and from how often those sequences occurred across donors. All discovery cohort repertoires had been generated on a single sequencing platform. Both class I and class II loci were covered by HLA typing, at four-digit resolution. The number of typed donors differed by locus: about 629-630 for A, B, C, DRB1 and DQB1; approximately 520 for DQA1; over 600 for DPA1; and 450 to 480 for DPB1. What the study reported, not specific to this receptor: A later analysis found that most CMV-associated TCR beta chains appeared HLA-restricted, with HLA associations seemingly driven largely by CMV exposure. When HLA alleles, especially DR and DQ, strongly co-occurred, attributing TCR associations to individual alleles was difficult. HLA typing was unavailable for some donors at each locus, so association tests used only the typed subset. Immune exposure information for the cohort was limited to CMV serostatus. A group of highly shared sequence variants was considered likely to be a technical artifact of the sequencing pipeline. A further reported finding was that TCR beta sequences accurately predicted the HLA-A and HLA-B alleles for most subjects in the first cohort. A later genetic analysis associated a missense DCLRE1C variant with V-gene and J-gene trimming of TCR beta chains, and an independent cohort replicated the association. In an earlier analysis of more than 450 of the donors, most TCR beta V segments were observed in productive rearrangements about 90% or about 30% of the time, broadly matching IMGT annotations. A later analysis associated some 17,000 TCR beta sequences with specific HLA alleles at a false discovery rate of 0.05. This cohort had only TCR beta chains sequenced, and the lack of alpha or paired-chain data limited which features could be detected. Linkage disequilibrium might explain the correlated functional status among segregating V segments, but an unknown experimental factor could not be excluded. In a later analysis, HLA-associated TCR beta chains showed more clonal expansion and lower generation probabilities than non-associated chains that were equally common. Compared with the roughly 700-donor mean, donors in an Asian-associated ancestry cluster had fewer N-insertions in productive TCRs, according to a later genetic analysis. A total of 150 to 200 TCR beta chains were listed by the study as associated with cytomegalovirus. The authors suggested that the approach could potentially be generalized to other disease states and immunological phenotypes. The classifier was reported to diagnose cytomegalovirus status with high specificity and sensitivity in both the original and validation cohorts. Several of the top co-occurrence clusters appeared to be linked to parvovirus B19, influenza, CMV and Epstein-Barr virus, according to a later analysis. A few of the identified cytomegalovirus-associated TCR beta chains were confirmed in vitro to be specific for cytomegalovirus antigens. Presence/absence analyses assumed roughly uniform sequencing depth across donors, an assumption that may not hold. While some public TCRs were present in many individuals, most TCR sequences turned up only very rarely across donors. In a later analysis, TCR association rates were found to vary across HLA loci, with the most associated TCRs seen for DRB1 alleles and the fewest for HLA-C alleles. Because counts were too low, about 15 rarely observed V segments, including chromosome 9 orphons, were left out of the earlier analysis of over 550 of the donors. Because the 87-base-pair reads could not distinguish some IMGT-functional V segments, including TRBV6-2 and TRBV6-3, those segments were excluded.

Libraries were prepared through the immunoSEQ multiplex PCR assay. A mixture of 60 forward primers for TCR Vbeta segments and 13 reverse primers for TCR Jbeta segments was used in the multiplex PCR. A multiplex PCR assay on genomic DNA amplified the CDR3 region of rearranged TCR beta genes. The amplified TCR beta libraries were sequenced on the Illumina HiSeq System as 87-base-pair reads. The original methods were these. In a later analysis, tens of millions of unique TCR beta chains were counted across the roughly 610 repertoires, and roughly 10 million of these chains were shared by at least two donors. Raw reads were error-corrected and collapsed into unique sequences by a nearest-neighbor algorithm in which closely related sequences were merged to remove PCR and sequencing errors. CDR3 sequences were aligned to IMGT reference sequences to assign V, D and J gene segments. For a sequence to be retained, at least a six-nucleotide match to both a V gene segment and a J gene segment was required. A rearrangement was called productive if the CDR3 had no stop codons and remained in frame with V and J, and every other rearrangement was called non-productive. Following IMGT convention, CDR3 was defined as the stretch from the second conserved V-encoded cysteine to the conserved J-encoded phenylalanine. In an earlier analysis of around 600 of the donors, sequences lacking an unambiguous match to a single V gene segment were excluded. An earlier analysis of fewer than 750 of the donors called V segments functional above 56.7% productive rearrangements and segregating when the between-donor standard deviation exceeded 5%. To diagnose cytomegalovirus status from the catalog of TCR beta chain sequences, a statistical classification framework was built. V and J gene assignment, in a later analysis, came from comparing TCR nucleotide sequences with IMGT/GENE-DB human TR gene sequences. In a later analysis, CDR3 sequences and most-parsimonious VDJ recombination scenarios were assigned using the TCRdist pipeline. In a later analysis, each TCR beta chain was defined by its CDR3 amino acid sequence together with its V-gene family, and reads lacking a unique V-gene family were excluded. As a way to deal with suspected cross-contamination and a sequencing artifact, a later analysis dropped 450 to 600 nucleotide sequences that were highly shared and had low generation probability. A later analysis calculated a clonal expansion index for each public chain from normalized within-repertoire ranks of inferred template counts. A later analysis computed generation probabilities with a VDJ recombination model fitted to out-of-frame rearrangements, and checked the results against IGoR. In a later analysis, TCR-TCR, TCR-HLA and TCR-CMV co-occurrence was scored with hypergeometric tests, and a repertoire-size bias correction was applied to TCR pairs. A later analysis estimated false discovery rates by permuting HLA or CMV assignments 20 times. In a later analysis, co-occurring TCRs were grouped with DBSCAN, and TCRdist sequence similarity was added when clustering was performed within HLA-allele-positive subsets. For co-occurrence clustering, repertoires with fewer than 30,000 or more than 120,000 public chains were excluded, along with five repertoires with anomalous nucleotide sharing. The source is immuneACCESS, and TCRdb retained only in-frame sequences with V and J called. Part of the clones is not carried over; for the studies checked, unresolved V genes explain less than half of this, and the remainder is unexplained. D and trimming were read from the DNA, whereas the V and J calls and clone size are those reported in that table. In all, the sample holds approximately 180,000 clones, and under 85% of those were seen once. The ten largest clones represent around 3% of the sample.

Comments on this clone: No antigen is known for it. No base quality information exists; no much larger clone differs at one position.

The cohort consisted of approximately 670 healthy bone marrow donors. At the time of sampling, all cohort members were nominally healthy, though unrecorded immune exposures were likely present. The donor tested CMV seronegative and was one of the 352 seronegative cohort members. A peripheral blood sample was provided by each donor, and peripheral blood mononuclear cells were used for TCR beta sequencing. The Qiagen DNeasy Blood Extraction Kit was used to extract genomic DNA from the blood cell samples. The germline V gene sets CDR1 to MDHEN and CDR2 to SYDVKM. The cysteine opens and the phenylalanine closes a CDR3 of 16 amino acids. Only CDR3 DNA remains: 48 bases, in frame from the first base. Deletion took 10 bases off V and 0 bases off J, with a span of 19 bases between the germline ends.

This clonotype was sampled from a male donor in good health and CMV-seronegative. The receptor chain draws on TRBV28 and TRBJ2-4; the best D guess is TRBD1, with 6 bases matching. Sequencing input: PBMCs. CDR3 protein: CAISQGTGLAKNIQYF. The base sequence is TGTGCCATATCACAGGGAACCGGTCTAGCCAAAAACATTCAGTACTTC.